The 28 T cell receptor beta chains given below trace back to one sample, sequenced in a study of identical twins. Each CDR3 protein gets one entry after TCRdb re-called the 5' RACE reads with MiXCR. This sample carries under 300,000 distinct CDR3 sequences, roughly 13% of them seen once, and the ten largest clones take approximately 9.3%. Input material: memory (CD45RO+) T cells sorted from blood. The receptors here all came from a woman younger than 35 in good health.

The chain carries TRBV7-3 and TRBJ2-1; 16 bases line up with TRBD2. Germline V gene lookup returns CDR1 SGHTA and CDR2 FQGTGA. The junction had 8 bases not matched to a gene; V was cut back by 4 bases and J by 11 bases. The CDR3 runs to 16 residues. CDR3 protein: CASSSSGTSGGAKQFF. CDR3 nucleotide sequence: TGTGCCAGCAGCTCCTCCGGGACTAGCGGGGGGGCAAAGCAGTTCTTC.

This clonotype was found a few times. V and J are TRBV6-2 or TRBV6-3 and TRBJ2-7; D may be TRBD1 (5 bases). CDR3 length equals 14 residues. V was clipped by 2 bases and J by 4 bases, with 12 bases between them. Looked up from germline, CDR1 is MNHEY and CDR2 is SVGEGT. This CDR3 reads CASSYGNKGYEQYF. The DNA for the CDR3 is TGTGCCAGCAGTTACGGTAATAAGGGGTACGAGCAGTACTTC.

The gene calls are TRBV9 and TRBJ1-1; D is ambiguous. CDR1 is SGDLS, CDR2 YYNGEE, per germline. CDR3 length: 15 residues. Trimming left V 3 bases short and J 7 bases short, with 19 bases between. The chain's CDR3 is CASSDKRSYNGEAFF. For the CDR3, the DNA is TGTGCCAGCAGCGATAAGCGTAGTTACAACGGTGAAGCTTTCTTT.

This clonotype was counted many times. The J gene is TRBJ2-2, the V gene TRBV5-1; D perhaps matches TRBD1 (5 bases). The CDR3 length is 15 residues. The V end was cut by 4 bases, the J end by 0 bases, with 10 bases between. Germline V gene sequence: CDR1 SGHRS, CDR2 YFSETQ. The CDR3: CASSPTGANTGELFF. CDR3 coding DNA: TGCGCCAGCAGCCCTACAGGCGCGAACACCGGGGAGCTGTTTTTT.

This clonotype came up a few times. The chain recombines TRBV9 with TRBJ2-2; D is uncertain. The CDR3 is made up of 16 amino acids. V was pared by 0 bases and J by 3 bases, with 12 bases between. Germline loops: CDR1 SGDLS, CDR2 YYNGEE. CDR3 loop: CASSVAGIQDTGELFF. CDR3 nucleotide sequence: TGTGCCAGCAGCGTAGCTGGAATCCAGGACACCGGGGAGCTGTTTTTT.

This clonotype was found a few times. V usage is TRBV7-6 and J usage is TRBJ2-7; no reliable D call. Trimming pared 2 bases from V and 4 bases from J, leaving 9 bases between. CDR3 length: 13 amino acids. Germline V gene lookup returns CDR1 SGHVS and CDR2 FNYEAQ. In nucleotides, the CDR3 is TGTGCCAGCAGCTTAAATCAAGATTACGAGCAGTACTTC. It codes for CASSLNQDYEQYF. The whole variable domain, remainder taken from reference TRBV7-6 and TRBJ2-7, is GAGVSQSPRYKVTKRGQDVALRCDPISGHVSLYWYRQALGQGPEFLTYFNYEAQQDKSGLPNDRFSAERPEGSISTLTIQRTEQRDSAMYRCASSLNQDYEQYFGPGTRLTVT.

In this sample, this clonotype turned up a few times. The rearrangement uses TRBV20-1 and TRBJ2-5; 11 bases map to TRBD2. CDR3 size: 14 residues. Germline CDR1 reads DFQATT; CDR2 reads SNEGSKA (reference sequence). With V trimmed by 3 bases and J by 5 bases, 5 bases remained unmatched. For the CDR3, the DNA is TGCAGTGCTAGTACGTCTAGCGGGGGGGAGACCCAGTACTTC. Amino acid sequence: CSASTSSGGETQYF.

This clonotype has more than one count but fewer than ten. The chain recombines TRBV24-1 with TRBJ2-3; D uncertain. CDR3 length equals 13 residues. V was trimmed by 2 bases and J by 1 base, leaving 3 bases between them. In germline, CDR1 is KGHDR, CDR2 SFDVKD. CDR3 sequence (DNA): TGTGCCACCAGTGATTCACGCACAGATACGCAGTATTTT. Encoded protein: CATSDSRTDTQYF.

This clonotype was counted between two and nine times. The V and J genes are TRBV5-6 and TRBJ1-2; no reliable D call. This CDR3 contains 13 residues. CDR1 is SGHDT, CDR2 YYEEEE, per germline. V shed 8 bases and J shed 8 bases, with 19 bases lying between them. CDR3 loop: CASQIRLYGGYTF. The CDR3 nucleotides read TGTGCCAGTCAGATCAGACTCTACGGGGGCTACACCTTC.

The genes are TRBV5-8 and TRBJ2-7; weak D call: TRBD2 (6 bases). Germline V gene lookup returns CDR1 SGHTS and CDR2 YDEGEE. Trimming stripped 1 base from V and 3 bases from J, with 8 bases between. This CDR3 is built from 13 residues. CDR3 residues: CASSLLRGYEQYF. In nucleotides, the CDR3 is TGTGCCAGCAGCTTGTTGCGGGGCTACGAGCAGTACTTC.

V usage is TRBV7-2 and J usage is TRBJ2-3; D might be TRBD2 (5 bases). The CDR3 is 16 amino acids. Trimming removed 4 bases from V and 2 bases from J, with 16 bases in between. Germline CDR1 reads SGHTA; CDR2 reads FQGNSA. DNA for the CDR3: TGTGCCAGCAGCTCACGAGATGGAGGCCCCACAGATACGCAGTATTTT. Amino acids: CASSSRDGGPTDTQYF.

This clonotype has just a few counts. The chain carries TRBV20-1 and TRBJ2-2; 7 positions agree with TRBD2. The CDR3 extends over 14 amino acids. Germline values: CDR1 DFQATT, CDR2 SNEGSKA (reference sequence). With 3 bases clipped from V and 3 bases from J, the junction kept 4 bases outside the gene matches. The DNA of the CDR3 is TGCAGTGCTAGCGGCGGGAGCGACACCGGGGAGCTGTTTTTT. It is translated as CSASGGSDTGELFF.

This clonotype was recorded many times. The rearrangement links TRBV6-1 to TRBJ1-1; D call uncertain. The germline V gene has CDR1 MNHNS and CDR2 SASEGT. Trimming removed 8 bases at V and 2 bases at J, with 12 bases between. The CDR3 length is 13 residues. The CDR3 sequence is CASRRHVNTEAFF. The CDR3 DNA reads TGTGCCAGCCGACGGCACGTTAACACTGAAGCTTTCTTT.

The rearrangement links TRBV2 to TRBJ2-5; 12 bases are shared with TRBD2. The CDR3 has 17 residues. The ends lost 2 bases at V and 5 bases at J; junction bases unmatched: 9. Germline values: CDR1 SNHLY, CDR2 FYNNEI. The CDR3 region is CASSEWTTSGRWETQYF. CDR3 sequence (DNA): TGTGCCAGCAGTGAATGGACGACTAGCGGGAGATGGGAGACCCAGTACTTC.

This chain links TRBV20-1 with TRBJ2-5; D uncertain. CDR1 DFQATT and CDR2 SNEGSKA come from the germline V gene (reference sequence). V lost 4 bases and J lost 4, with 10 bases in between. The CDR3 sequence is 12 residues long. This CDR3 is CSATLPGETQYF. CDR3 DNA: TGCAGTGCTACCCTCCCTGGAGAGACCCAGTACTTC.

This sequence joins TRBV6-1 and TRBJ1-3; D unclear. This CDR3 is 13 amino acids long. The V gene lost 8 bases and the J gene lost 2 bases, with 10 bases spanning the gap. Germline loops: CDR1 MNHNS, CDR2 SASEGT. The CDR3 DNA reads as TGTGCCAGCCGAAGGTTCACTGGAAACACCATATATTTT. It is translated as CASRRFTGNTIYF.

This clonotype was seen a handful of times. This chain joins TRBV12-3 or TRBV12-4 and TRBJ2-5; TRBD2 agrees at 12 bases. The CDR3 totals 15 residues. The ends lost 7 bases at V and 4 bases at J; junction bases unmatched: 7. This CDR3 is CASTPTSGSGETQYF. The DNA of the CDR3 is TGTGCCAGCACTCCGACTAGCGGGAGTGGAGAGACCCAGTACTTC.

This clonotype showed up just a few times. The chain is built from TRBV10-3 and TRBJ1-1; D ambiguous. This CDR3 is built from 15 residues. The V and J ends lost 2 bases and 3 bases respectively, with 13 bases between them. From germline, CDR1 is ENHRY and CDR2 SYGVKD. The CDR3 nucleotides read TGTGCCATCAGTGAGATCCCAAGTTGGGACACTGAAGCTTTCTTT. This codes for CAISEIPSWDTEAFF.

The chain is built from TRBV20-1 and TRBJ1-1, with 9 bases fitting TRBD1. The CDR3 loop spans 16 amino acids. V shed 2 bases and J 1 base; nucleotides not matched to a gene: 8. Per germline, CDR1 DFQATT and CDR2 SNEGSKA (reference sequence). The CDR3 protein is CSARPQGAQRNTEAFF. The DNA for the CDR3 is TGCAGTGCTAGACCACAGGGGGCTCAACGGAACACTGAAGCTTTCTTT.

This clonotype has more than one count but fewer than ten. The chain has TRBV28 and TRBJ2-1; 8 bases are shared with TRBD2. The CDR3 length is 15 residues. The ends lost 6 bases at V and 6 bases at J; junction bases unmatched: 10. Germline lookup yields CDR1 MDHEN and CDR2 SYDVKM. In nucleotides, the CDR3 is TGTGCCAGCAGGTCCTCCGGGACTAGATCCAATGAGCAGTTCTTC. Its protein product is CASRSSGTRSNEQFF.

The chain combines TRBV7-2 with TRBJ2-7, with TRBD1 identical over 11 bases. The CDR3 covers 15 residues. The V and J ends lost 5 bases and 0 bases, in that order; junction bases with no gene match: 3. Per the germline V gene, CDR1 is SGHTA and CDR2 is FQGNSA. The CDR3 loop reads CASSRDRGTSYEQYF. For the CDR3, the DNA is TGTGCCAGCAGCCGGGACAGGGGGACCTCCTACGAGCAGTACTTC.

J is TRBJ2-1 and V is TRBV14; D possibly corresponds to TRBD2 (7 bases). From germline, CDR1 is SGHDN and CDR2 FVKESK. There are 14 residues in the CDR3. V was clipped by 0 bases and J by 10 bases, with 13 bases between them. The CDR3 is CASSQEASGTEQFF. In DNA form, the CDR3 reads TGTGCCAGCAGCCAAGAGGCGAGCGGGACAGAGCAGTTCTTC. The full variable domain, with the rest looked up from reference TRBV14 and TRBJ2-1, is EAGVTQFPSHSVIEKGQTVTLRCDPISGHDNLYWYRRVMGKEIKFLLHFVKESKQDESGMPNNRFLAERTGGTYSTLKVQPAELEDSGVYFCASSQEASGTEQFFGPGTRLTVL.

This chain uses TRBV9 with TRBJ2-1; TRBD1 agrees at 8 bases. With 3 bases clipped from V and 8 bases from J, the junction kept 10 bases outside the gene matches. Germline V CDR1 and CDR2: SGDLS, YYNGEE. The CDR3 sequence is 15 residues long. The CDR3 reads CASSGHLDRGDEQFF. CDR3 nucleotide sequence: TGTGCCAGCAGCGGACACCTTGACAGGGGCGATGAGCAGTTCTTC.

This clonotype turned up a few times. The genes are TRBV9 and TRBJ2-2, with unresolved D. The CDR3 spans 16 residues. Trimming shortened V by 3 bases and J by 4 bases, and 16 bases separated the two germline ends. Germline lookup yields CDR1 SGDLS and CDR2 YYNGEE. The CDR3 is CASSGPPLLATGELFF. The CDR3 DNA reads as TGTGCCAGCAGCGGCCCACCCCTTCTTGCCACCGGGGAGCTGTTTTTT.

This clonotype was observed many times. The DNA of the CDR3 is TGTGCCAGCAGCTTATCCTTCCGGGATACGCAGTATTTT. Translating it yields CASSLSFRDTQYF. The chain combines TRBV7-2 with TRBJ2-3; D ambiguous. The CDR3 consists of 13 residues. Trimming shortened V by 2 bases and J by 6 bases, and 9 bases separated the two germline ends. Germline-derived CDR1 and CDR2 are SGHTA and FQGNSA. The full variable domain, with the rest looked up from reference TRBV7-2 and TRBJ2-3, is GAGVSQSPSNKVTEKGKDVELRCDPISGHTALYWYRQSLGQGLEFLIYFQGNSAPDKSGLPSDRFSAERTGGSVSTLTIQRTQQEDSAVYLCASSLSFRDTQYFGPGTRLTVL.

This clonotype was detected a few times. The gene calls are TRBV5-4 and TRBJ2-3; TRBD1 might be the D (5 bases). CDR1 and CDR2 (germline): SGHNT, YYREEE (reference sequence). V was trimmed by 3 bases and J by 4 bases, leaving 9 bases between them. This CDR3 has 13 residues. For the CDR3, the DNA is TGTGCCAGCAGCTGGCAGGGTCCAGATACGCAGTATTTT. Translated: CASSWQGPDTQYF. The entire variable domain, with the rest obtained from reference TRBV5-4 and TRBJ2-3, is as follows: ETGVTQSPTHLIKTRGQQVTLRCSSQSGHNTVSWYQQALGQGPQFIFQYYREEENGRGNFPPRFSGLQFPNYSSELNVNALELDDSALYLCASSWQGPDTQYFGPGTRLTVL.

This clonotype was counted a few times. The chain uses TRBV20-1 and TRBJ2-7; D not certain. With 3 bases removed from V and 5 bases from J, the gap between germline ends came to 20 bases. Per germline, CDR1 DFQATT and CDR2 SNEGSKA (reference sequence). The CDR3 is 15 residues long. CDR3: CSASLGPTDAHEQYF. Written as DNA, the CDR3 is TGCAGTGCTAGTTTGGGCCCAACTGACGCCCACGAGCAGTACTTC.

This clonotype was counted at least ten times. The CDR3 region is CASRRTGAAMNTGELFF. The CDR3 nucleotides read TGCGCCAGCAGGCGGACAGGGGCCGCGATGAACACCGGGGAGCTGTTTTTT. The chain links TRBV5-1 to TRBJ2-2; TRBD1 matches 9 bases. From germline, CDR1 is SGHRS and CDR2 YFSETQ. This CDR3 spans 17 amino acids. With V trimmed by 5 bases and J by 1 base, 9 bases remained unmatched.